Sequencing of this TCR beta chain was carried out in a study of blood T cells in healthy people across ages. Alongside a J-beta primer mix, a sample-barcoded 5' primer served in a second PCR lasting 7 to 11 cycles. There were at least 3 million CDR3-containing paired-end reads obtained from each sample. MiXCR, applied by TCRdb to the 5' RACE reads, yields one record per CDR3 protein. In the table there are about 290,000 distinct CDR3 sequences, around 27% of which are singletons. The V and J ends lost 3 bases and 5 bases respectively, with 14 bases between them. The CDR3 sequence is 14 residues long. Study results and caveats: There was no known CMV status for donors, so expanded clonotype changes were possibly confounded. In long-lived donors, naive CD4+ cell counts and diversity exceeded those of aged donors.

In its sample, this clonotype was seen many times. No antigen is known for it. Per sample, no less than 5 micrograms of total RNA were extracted. The sequence was collected from a woman in her 70s in good health. The specimen sequenced was blood. The chain has TRBV12-3 or TRBV12-4 and TRBJ2-7, with a weak D call TRBD2 (6 bases). CDR3 sequence (DNA): TGTGCCAGCAGTTTGGCGCGGGAACCAGACGAGCAGTACTTC. Residues: CASSLAREPDEQYF.